Following are 19 T cell receptor beta chains from one sample sequenced in a study of shared clonotypes between healthy human individuals. Libraries were prepared by immunoSEQ multiplex PCR; TCRdb keeps only in-frame clonotypes and omits some of them. The sample includes 400,000 to 600,000 clones, almost 80% of them seen just once. The specimen sequenced was PBMCs. The receptors originated from a middle-aged woman in good health. Some clones in this sample may be carry-over from other donors' samples.

This clone was seen a single time. The gene calls are TRBV15 and TRBJ2-1; 8 nucleotides line up with TRBD1. Trimming at V came to 1 base and at J to 7 bases, leaving 6 bases not matched to a gene. This CDR3 contains 15 residues. Germline lookup yields CDR1 LNHNV and CDR2 YYDKDF (reference sequence). The CDR3 loop reads CATSRVGQGANEQFF. Written as DNA, the CDR3 is TGTGCCACCAGCAGAGTGGGGCAGGGGGCTAATGAGCAGTTCTTC.

This chain uses TRBV9 with TRBJ2-3; no reliable D call. The germline V gene has CDR1 SGDLS and CDR2 YYNGEE. V was pared by 1 base and J by 0 bases, with 9 bases between. The length of the CDR3 is 15 residues. CDR3 region: CASSVNPGSTDTQYF. Here the CDR3 DNA reads TGTGCCAGCAGCGTAAACCCCGGAAGCACAGATACGCAGTATTTT.

This chain links TRBV4-3 with TRBJ2-1, with 7 bases fitting TRBD1. Per germline, CDR1 LGHNA and CDR2 YSLEER. The CDR3 spans 17 residues. After removal of 0 bases from V and 3 bases from J, the junction contained 8 bases not matched to a gene. This chain's CDR3 is CASSQDPVTGYYNEQFF. The CDR3 nucleotides read TGCGCCAGCAGCCAAGATCCTGTGACAGGGTACTACAATGAGCAGTTCTTC.

With regard to this clone: This specimen includes other DNA sequences encoding the same CDR3. This rearrangement joins TRBV9 to TRBJ2-3; D unresolved. Trimming shortened V by 3 bases and J by 3 bases, and 2 bases separated the two germline ends. The CDR3 extends over 11 amino acids. The germline V gene encodes CDR1 SGDLS and CDR2 YYNGEE. CDR3 bases: TGTGCCAGCAGCGCGACAGATACGCAGTATTTT. Protein: CASSATDTQYF.

This chain uses TRBV28 with TRBJ2-1; 12 bases agree with TRBD1. J gave up 10 bases and V 2 bases, and 9 bases lay outside the gene matches. The CDR3 runs to 16 residues. Germline V gene sequence: CDR1 MDHEN, CDR2 SYDVKM. In DNA, the CDR3 is TGTGCCAGCAGTTTACTACCGGGACAGGGGGCTGGGGAGCAGTTCTTC. Protein: CASSLLPGQGAGEQFF.

This clone was counted many times. Other nucleotide sequences from this sample produce the same CDR3. The rearrangement uses TRBV30 and TRBJ1-1, with D hard to call. The CDR3 is 14 amino acids. V was trimmed by 0 bases and J by 2 bases, leaving 10 bases between them. Germline V gene sequence: CDR1 GTSNPN, CDR2 SVGIG (reference sequence). CDR3 DNA: TGTGCCTGGAGTGTGAGAGGGATAAACACTGAAGCTTTCTTT. Its protein is CAWSVRGINTEAFF.

CDR3: CATSRASGSTDTQYF. The DNA for the CDR3 is TGTGCCACCTCGAGAGCTAGCGGGAGTACAGATACGCAGTATTTT. The chain links TRBV2 to TRBJ2-3; 10 bases fit TRBD2. CDR1 is SNHLY and CDR2 is FYNNEI in the germline V gene. Trimming removed 10 bases from V and 3 bases from J; junction bases left unmatched: 10. CDR3 length: 15 residues.

The chain combines TRBV4-2 with TRBJ2-7; the D gene is possibly TRBD1 (6 bases). Trimming stripped 3 bases from V and 1 base from J, with 10 bases between. Germline V gene sequence: CDR1 LGHNA, CDR2 YNFKEQ. The CDR3 is 14 residues long. CDR3 sequence reads: CASSHGQTSYEQYF. The CDR3 coding sequence is TGTGCCAGCAGCCATGGACAGACTTCCTACGAGCAGTACTTC.

The CDR3 spells CASSLQYGNSGNTIYF. The CDR3 region has the DNA TGCGCCAGCAGCTTGCAGTACGGGAACTCTGGAAACACCATATATTTT. The rearrangement joins TRBV5-1 to TRBJ1-3; D remains ambiguous. The CDR3 is 16 residues long. Germline CDR1 and CDR2: SGHRS and YFSETQ. V lost 1 base to trimming and J lost 0 bases, with 11 bases between them. Full variable domain (missing parts from reference TRBV5-1 and TRBJ1-3): KAGVTQTPRYLIKTRGQQVTLSCSPISGHRSVSWYQQTPGQGLQFLFEYFSETQRNKGNFPGRFSGRQFSNSRSEMNVSTLELGDSALYLCASSLQYGNSGNTIYFGEGSWLTVV.

V is TRBV28 and J is TRBJ2-7, with unresolved D. V was trimmed by 4 bases and J by 3 bases, leaving 16 bases between them. CDR3 length equals 15 residues. The germline gives CDR1 MDHEN, CDR2 SYDVKM. DNA for the CDR3: TGTGCCAGCAGTTCTATACCTGACAATCTCTACGAGCAGTACTTC. Its translation: CASSSIPDNLYEQYF.

The V and J genes are TRBV7-9 and TRBJ2-7; 10 nucleotides agree with TRBD2. This CDR3 contains 17 residues. The ends lost 3 bases at V and 7 bases at J; junction bases unmatched: 15. Germline V gene data show CDR1 as SEHNR and CDR2 as FQNEAQ (reference sequence). The CDR3 here is CASSFWSGRATAGEQYF. The CDR3 DNA follows: TGTGCCAGCAGCTTTTGGAGCGGGAGGGCCACGGCCGGTGAGCAGTACTTC.

The chain carries TRBV25-1 and TRBJ1-1; D is uncertain. The CDR3 contains 16 residues. The V gene lost 7 bases and the J gene lost 1 base, with 19 bases spanning the gap. Per the germline V gene, CDR1 is MGHDK and CDR2 is SYGVNS. In DNA form, the CDR3 reads TGTGCCAGCACCCCGAACCTAGGAGGTGAGAACACTGAAGCTTTCTTT. Protein product: CASTPNLGGENTEAFF.

The chain is built from TRBV28 and TRBJ2-3, with D perhaps given as TRBD1 or TRBD2 (6 bases each). V was shortened by 5 bases and J by 4 bases, with 19 bases between the two germline ends. CDR3 length: 16 residues. Looked up from germline, CDR1 is MDHEN and CDR2 is SYDVKM. CDR3 bases: TGTGCCAGCAGTCTCTCCTGGGGGGCTTTCTCAGATACGCAGTATTTT. Its translation: CASSLSWGAFSDTQYF.

This clone appeared many times. The chain joins TRBV28 to TRBJ1-1; TRBD1 might be the D (6 bases). Germline CDR1 is MDHEN and CDR2 is SYDVKM. Trimming cost V 1 base and J 8 bases, with 14 bases left between them. The CDR3 is 14 amino acids. The CDR3 coding sequence is TGTGCCAGCAGTTTATCCTACAGGGTTGGGGAAGCTTTCTTT. Translated, it gives CASSLSYRVGEAFF.

The CDR3, as DNA: TGTGCCAGCAGCGCATCGGGTCTAGAAGGGGATACGCAGTATTTT. Amino acids: CASSASGLEGDTQYF. The chain recombines TRBV7-2 with TRBJ2-3, with D unresolved. The V gene lost 5 bases and the J gene lost 6 bases, with 18 bases spanning the gap. Germline V lookup: CDR1 SGHTA, CDR2 FQGNSA. CDR3 length: 15 residues.

This chain connects TRBV5-1 to TRBJ2-7, with a tentative D call TRBD2 (6 bases). CDR1 SGHRS and CDR2 YFSETQ come from the germline V gene. V lost 0 bases and J 2 bases, leaving 12 bases between the germline ends. The CDR3 length is 15 residues. The CDR3 nucleotides are TGCGCCAGCAGCTTGGGGTTAGCGGAGACCTACGAGCAGTACTTC. As protein: CASSLGLAETYEQYF.

The CDR3 coding sequence is TGCGCCAGCATCGGACAGGGGGTTTTGACTGAAGCTTTCTTT. It encodes CASIGQGVLTEAFF. This sequence joins TRBV4-1 and TRBJ1-1; 10 nucleotides match TRBD1. Unmatched junction bases numbered 7, after V lost 7 bases and J lost 5 bases. Germline V lookup: CDR1 MGHRA, CDR2 YSYEKL. The CDR3 has 14 amino acids.

Written as DNA, the CDR3 is TGTGCCAGCTCGGGAGCGGTACACACAGATACGCAGTATTTT. It codes for CASSGAVHTDTQYF. The V and J genes are TRBV18 and TRBJ2-3; weak D call: TRBD2 (5 bases). Per germline, CDR1 KGHSH and CDR2 LQKENI. Trimming took 6 bases from V and 2 from J, leaving 12 bases between them. The CDR3 has 14 amino acids.

This clone appeared a few times. The V call is TRBV5-1, the J call TRBJ2-1; D is possibly TRBD2 (6 bases). Trimming pared 4 bases from V and 12 bases from J, leaving 23 bases between. This CDR3 has 15 amino acids. The V gene's germline CDR1 is SGHRS and CDR2 YFSETQ. The CDR3 protein is CASSIGSSGPSGQFF. The CDR3 coding sequence is TGCGCCAGCAGCATCGGCAGTAGCGGCCCTTCGGGGCAGTTCTTC.